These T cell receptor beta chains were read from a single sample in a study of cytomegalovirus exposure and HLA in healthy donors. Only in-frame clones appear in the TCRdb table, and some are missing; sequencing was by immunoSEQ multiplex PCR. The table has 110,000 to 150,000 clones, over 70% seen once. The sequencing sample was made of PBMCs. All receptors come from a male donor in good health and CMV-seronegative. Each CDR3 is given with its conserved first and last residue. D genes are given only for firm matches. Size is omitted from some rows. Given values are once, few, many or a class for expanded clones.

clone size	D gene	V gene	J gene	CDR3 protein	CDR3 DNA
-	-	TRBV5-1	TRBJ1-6	CASSSGRNSPLHF	TGCGCCAGCAGCTCAGGTCGTAATTCACCCCTCCACTTT
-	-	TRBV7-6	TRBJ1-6	CASSPSGGPTYNSPLHF	TGTGCCAGCAGCCCAAGCGGGGGGCCGACCTATAATTCACCCCTCCACTTT
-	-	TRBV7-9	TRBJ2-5	CATETSKETQYF	TGTGCCACCGAGACTTCTAAAGAGACCCAGTACTTC
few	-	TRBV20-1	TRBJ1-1	CRAGGVAEAFF	TGCAGGGCGGGTGGGGTGGCTGAAGCTTTCTTT
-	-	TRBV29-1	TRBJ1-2	CSFKEPPYGYTF	TGCAGCTTCAAAGAGCCCCCATATGGCTACACCTTC
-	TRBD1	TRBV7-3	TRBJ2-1	CASSPGQGRTNEQFF	TGTGCCAGCAGCCCCGGACAGGGGAGAACGAATGAGCAGTTCTTC
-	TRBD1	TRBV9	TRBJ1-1	CASSTGTGRTEAFF	TGTGCCAGCAGCACCGGGACAGGGCGCACTGAAGCTTTCTTT
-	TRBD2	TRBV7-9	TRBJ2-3	CASSLATLAGGGDTQYF	TGTGCCAGCAGCTTAGCTACACTAGCGGGGGGAGGTGATACGCAGTATTTT
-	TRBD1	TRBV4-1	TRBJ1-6	CASRGTGSPLHF	TGCGCCAGCAGAGGGACAGGCTCACCCCTCCACTTT
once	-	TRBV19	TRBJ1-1	CASIYTGLYTEAFF	TGTGCCAGTATTTATACGGGACTGTATACTGAAGCTTTCTTT
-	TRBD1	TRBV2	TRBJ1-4	CASSGTGGYGEKLFF	TGTGCCAGCAGTGGGACAGGGGGATACGGTGAAAAACTGTTTTTT
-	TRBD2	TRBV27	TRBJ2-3	CASTGQGLSTDTQYF	TGTGCCAGCACAGGGCAGGGACTATCCACAGATACGCAGTATTTT
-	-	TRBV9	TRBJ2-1	CASSGELEAYNEQFF	TGTGCCAGCAGCGGCGAACTAGAGGCCTACAATGAGCAGTTCTTC
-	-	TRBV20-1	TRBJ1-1	CSAFQTEAFF	TGCAGTGCGTTCCAAACTGAAGCTTTCTTT
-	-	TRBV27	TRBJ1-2	CASSLYTGQGYTF	TGTGCCAGCAGTTTATACACAGGGCAAGGCTACACCTTC
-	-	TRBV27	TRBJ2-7	CASSLSGTFHEQYF	TGTGCCAGCAGTCTATCCGGGACATTCCACGAGCAGTACTTC
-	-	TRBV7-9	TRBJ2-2	CASSPTSSLGELFF	TGTGCCAGCAGCCCCACTAGCTCCCTCGGGGAGCTGTTTTTT
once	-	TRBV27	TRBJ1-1	CASSLLGFHTEAFF	TGTGCCAGCAGTTTGCTGGGCTTCCACACTGAAGCTTTCTTT
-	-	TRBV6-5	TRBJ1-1	CASSYDGMGTEAFF	TGTGCCAGCAGTTACGACGGGATGGGGACTGAAGCTTTCTTT
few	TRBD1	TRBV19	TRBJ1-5	CASLAGTDAVTSNQPQHF	TGTGCCAGTCTTGCCGGGACAGACGCCGTCACTAGCAATCAGCCCCAGCATTTT
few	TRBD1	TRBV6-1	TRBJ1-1	CASSTGTVNTEAFF	TGTGCCAGCAGTACCGGGACAGTGAACACTGAAGCTTTCTTT
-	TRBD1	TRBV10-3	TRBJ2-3	CAISTGGTDTQYF	TGTGCCATCAGTACAGGGGGCACAGATACGCAGTATTTT
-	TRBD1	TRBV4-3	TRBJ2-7	CASSQRGQSSYEQYF	TGCGCCAGCAGCCAAAGGGGACAGTCCTCCTACGAGCAGTACTTC
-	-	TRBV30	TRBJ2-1	CAWSFTGEQFF	TGTGCCTGGAGCTTCACTGGTGAGCAGTTCTTC
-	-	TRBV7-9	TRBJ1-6	CASGSEAHNSPLHF	TGTGCCAGCGGAAGCGAAGCCCATAATTCACCCCTCCACTTT
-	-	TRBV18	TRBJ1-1	CASSAGDTEAFF	TGTGCCAGCTCGGCGGGGGACACTGAAGCTTTCTTT
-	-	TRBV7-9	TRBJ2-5	CASSCPEGEGETQYF	TGTGCCAGCAGCTGCCCTGAGGGGGAGGGGGAGACCCAGTACTTC
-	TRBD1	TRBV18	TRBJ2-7	CASSPAGTGAYEQYF	TGTGCCAGCTCACCAGCGGGGACAGGGGCCTACGAGCAGTACTTC
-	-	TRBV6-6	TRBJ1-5	CASSYSGGRGQPQHF	TGTGCCAGCAGTTACTCGGGGGGGAGGGGGCAGCCCCAGCATTTT
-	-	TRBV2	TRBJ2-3	CASSDQAGSTQYF	TGTGCCAGCAGTGATCAGGCCGGAAGTACGCAGTATTTT
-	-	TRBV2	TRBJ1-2	CASSARQNGYTF	TGTGCCAGCAGCGCCCGACAGAATGGCTACACCTTC
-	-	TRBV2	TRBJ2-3	CASRTDRSTDTQYF	TGTGCCAGCAGAACGGACAGAAGCACAGATACGCAGTATTTT
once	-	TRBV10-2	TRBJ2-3	CASSVGLGADTQYF	TGCGCCAGCAGTGTAGGTCTAGGGGCCGATACGCAGTATTTT
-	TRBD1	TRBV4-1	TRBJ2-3	CASSQKGAKTDTQYF	TGCGCCAGCAGCCAGAAGGGGGCTAAGACAGATACGCAGTATTTT
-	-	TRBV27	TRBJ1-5	CASSLNSLLPQHF	TGTGCCAGCAGTTTGAACAGCCTTTTACCCCAGCATTTT
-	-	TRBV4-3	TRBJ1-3	CASSQDGGIGGNTIYF	TGCGCCAGCAGCCAAGACGGCGGGATTGGGGGAAACACCATATATTTT
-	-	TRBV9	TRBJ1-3	CASGESSGNTIYF	TGTGCCAGCGGCGAGAGCTCTGGAAACACCATATATTTT
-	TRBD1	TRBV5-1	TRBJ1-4	CASSTGQGTNEKLFF	TGCGCCAGCAGCACCGGACAGGGGACTAATGAAAAACTGTTTTTT
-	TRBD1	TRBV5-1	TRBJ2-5	CASRTLTGTEETQYF	TGCGCCAGCCGAACACTTACCGGGACAGAAGAGACCCAGTACTTC